This T cell receptor (beta chain) is drawn from a study of shared clonotypes between healthy human individuals. Using immunoSEQ multiplex PCR, the repertoire was profiled, and TCRdb retains in-frame clones only, with some absent. Among hundreds of thousands of clones listed, roughly 98% were seen once. V shed 2 bases, J shed 6 bases, and the junction held 1 base outside the gene matches. Germline CDR1 and CDR2: SGDLS and YYNGEE. This CDR3 has 13 residues. Naive CD8 cells lacked CD45RO, underwent positive selection for CCR7 and left out terminally differentiated effector memory CD45RA+ cells. The rearrangement links TRBV9 to TRBJ2-1, with 8 bases matching TRBD2. The sequencing input was naive CD8+ T cells sorted from blood. The clonotype was recovered from a young man in good health. CDR3 residues: CASSVGRANEQFF. The CDR3 region has the DNA TGTGCCAGCAGCGTCGGGAGGGCCAATGAGCAGTTCTTC.